This T cell receptor (beta chain) emerged from a study of response to subunit inactivated influenza vaccine. The V gene's germline CDR1 is DFQATT and CDR2 SNEGSKA (reference sequence). This CDR3 region has 17 residues. Trimming took 0 bases from V and 7 from J; bases not matched to a gene: 8. In TCRdb, the RT-PCR reads were re-called with MiXCR into one record per CDR3 protein. The sample carries 800,000 to 1,000,000 distinct CDR3 sequences, 21% recorded once. The sample was PBMCs from blood, taken more than 4 days after vaccination. The chain uses TRBV20-1 and TRBJ2-1; 14 bases match TRBD2. The TCR sequence derives from a man in his fifties or sixties who received an inactivated influenza vaccine. The CDR3 DNA is TGCAGTGCTAGAGACTGGACTAGCGGGAGGAATCGGAATGAGCAGTTCTTC. Its translation: CSARDWTSGRNRNEQFF.